The 9 T cell receptor beta chains below were found in one sample sequenced in a study of cytomegalovirus exposure and HLA in healthy donors. Primers included in the PCR were 60 Vbeta and 13 Jbeta primers. The data were produced by immunoSEQ multiplex PCR, yet TCRdb's version contains in-frame clones alone and is incomplete. The sample has under 200,000 clones; more than 65% are singletons. The specimen sequenced was PBMCs. These receptors all come from a man in his fifties or sixties in good health and CMV-seropositive.

The V and J genes are TRBV7-3 and TRBJ1-5; 9 nucleotides align to TRBD1. CDR1 and CDR2 (germline): SGHTA, FQGTGA. The CDR3 consists of 15 residues. V lost 6 bases and J lost 5; bases outside the gene matches: 8. The chain's CDR3 is CASSLGQGQDQPQHF. The CDR3 DNA reads TGTGCCAGCAGTTTAGGACAGGGGCAGGATCAGCCCCAGCATTTT.

This sequence joins TRBV2 and TRBJ2-5, with 14 bases lining up with TRBD2. This CDR3 comprises 12 residues. Germline V lookup: CDR1 SNHLY, CDR2 FYNNEI. The V and J ends lost 8 bases and 13 bases, in that order; junction bases with no gene match: 6. As DNA, the CDR3 is TGTGCCAGCGGACTAGCGGGGGGCAGAGGGTACTTC. This translates into CASGLAGGRGYF.

This clone is a singleton in its sample. The chain links TRBV6-4 to TRBJ2-7; the match to TRBD1 covers 7 bases. With V trimmed by 5 bases and J by 2 bases, 3 bases remained unmatched. The germline CDR1 and CDR2 sequences are MRHNA and SNTAGT. This CDR3 is 13 amino acids long. CDR3 sequence reads: CASSTRGTYEQYF. For the CDR3, the DNA is TGTGCCAGCAGTACCAGGGGGACCTACGAGCAGTACTTC.

This clone was seen just once. This chain uses TRBV6-5 with TRBJ1-1; 7 bases agree with TRBD1. The germline V gene encodes CDR1 MNHEY and CDR2 SVGAGI. The junction had 8 bases not matched to a gene; V was cut back by 9 bases and J by 4 bases. The CDR3 has 13 residues. The CDR3 bases are TGTGCCAGTAAGGGGGCAGGGGTCACTGAAGCTTTCTTT. Protein sequence: CASKGAGVTEAFF.

This clone was observed a handful of times. The rearrangement uses TRBV30 and TRBJ2-5; tentative D call: TRBD2 (6 bases). The CDR3 contains 15 residues. Trimming took 3 bases from V and 2 from J, leaving 16 bases between them. CDR1 GTSNPN and CDR2 SVGIG come from the germline V gene (reference sequence). CDR3 protein: CAWSPRGTLQETQYF. CDR3 DNA sequence: TGTGCCTGGAGCCCCCGAGGGACTCTTCAAGAGACCCAGTACTTC.

The genes are TRBV6-1 and TRBJ1-5; 8 bases are shared with TRBD1. Germline assignment: CDR1 MNHNS and CDR2 SASEGT. The CDR3 is 17 amino acids. V dropped 4 bases and J dropped 3; count of bases not matched to a gene: 11. This CDR3 is CASSAGTGLWPNQPQHF. The CDR3 DNA follows: TGTGCCAGCAGTGCCGGGACAGGTTTATGGCCCAATCAGCCCCAGCATTTT.

The chain recombines TRBV7-2 with TRBJ2-7, with D maybe TRBD1 (6 bases). Germline V gene data show CDR1 as SGHTA and CDR2 as FQGNSA. There are 15 residues in the CDR3. The V and J ends lost 5 bases and 2 bases respectively, with 16 bases between them. As DNA, the CDR3 is TGTGCCAGCAGCATCCGGGACACCCTTCCCTACGAGCAGTACTTC. This translates into CASSIRDTLPYEQYF.

The V and J genes are TRBV6-5 and TRBJ1-2; TRBD1 matches 7 bases. CDR3 length: 13 amino acids. CDR1 and CDR2 from the germline V gene are MNHEY and SVGAGI. V shed 5 bases and J 4 bases; nucleotides not matched to a gene: 4. The CDR3 sequence is CASSIRQGYGYTF. The CDR3 coding sequence is TGTGCCAGCAGTATCCGACAGGGCTATGGCTACACCTTC.

This chain's CDR3 is CASSPGNPTPYEQYF. The CDR3 DNA follows: TGTGCCAGCAGTCCGGGGAACCCTACACCCTACGAGCAGTACTTC. The chain employs TRBV6-5 and TRBJ2-7; a possible D gene is TRBD2 (5 bases). V dropped 5 bases and J dropped 2 bases, with 16 bases sitting between them. In germline, CDR1 is MNHEY, CDR2 SVGAGI. The CDR3 contains 15 residues.